This paragraph reports one T cell receptor (beta chain). No antigen is known for it. Per-base quality was not reported, and no clone a single base away is much larger than it. This sample stems from a study of blood T cell repertoires in COVID-19 (dated by TCRdb to about 2020). Turning to the overall study: The collaborator samples originated in the United States, Italy and Spain and spanned the acute and convalescent phases of COVID-19. HLA class I and class II types, where available, came from metadata supplied by the sample provider rather than from assay-based typing. The material from the prospective study consisted of cDNA or gDNA derived from T cells, B-cell-depleted T cells, or PBMCs. Samples were obtained from the ongoing ImmuneRACE study (first 160 participants) and from about 1,300 subjects provided by 6 global collaborators. The repertoires were released in a freely available public database intended as a resource for research on the immune response to SARS-CoV-2. Deeply sampled blood TCRbeta repertoires from subjects exposed to, actively infected with, or recovered from COVID-19 were included in the dataset. The sample metadata nearly always contained a de-identified subject ID, COVID-19 status, age in years and sex. Overall results and qualifications from the work: The quantity of clinical and demographic metadata differed by source and by participant and was supplied without curation.

TCRbeta CDR3 regions were amplified from genomic DNA by means of the immunoSEQ Assay, a bias-controlled multiplex PCR. The original methods were these. Within the assay, amplification of reference gene primers was used to estimate how many nucleated cells each sample contained. Sequence reads were collapsed and filtered to measure the absolute abundance of every unique TCRbeta CDR3 rearrangement. For each sample, productive Simpson clonality was calculated as the square root of Simpson's diversity index over productive rearrangements. TCRdb re-hosts the immuneACCESS table, in-frame sequences only. Its copies lack some clones; in the studies checked, an unresolved V gene accounts for under half of them, and the cause for the rest is not known. V, J and clone size derive from that table, while D and trimming were established from the DNA sequence. The sample has 200,000 to 250,000 clones on record, about 88% of them singletons. Of the sample, 2.7% falls within the top ten clones.

Whole blood was collected in K2EDTA tubes by collaborating institutions according to the institutions' own protocols. For TCRbeta analysis, collaborators shipped samples in one of three forms: frozen whole blood, isolated PBMCs, or DNA extracted from either of those sample types. The CDR3 numbers 15 residues from cysteine through phenylalanine. The entry retains the CDR3 DNA only, 45 bases that are in frame from base 1. Trimming removed 6 bases from V and 7 bases from J; the gene matches leave 9 bases unexplained. Taken from the germline V gene (reference sequence), the CDR1 and CDR2 loops are LGHDT and YNNKEL.

The clonotype comes from an older woman with acute or convalescent COVID-19. The material sequenced was peripheral blood. This chain is built from TRBV3-1 (or the pseudogene TRBV3-2) and TRBJ1-6; the central 7 bases match TRBD1. The CDR3 amino acid sequence is: CASRVLGTENSPLHF. The nucleotides are TGTGCCAGCAGGGTCCTCGGGACAGAAAATTCACCCCTCCACTTT.